These 22 T cell receptor beta chains were sequenced from one sample in a study of identical twins. One entry per CDR3 protein, called by TCRdb with MiXCR from the 5' RACE reads. This sample carries around 1.7 million distinct CDR3 sequences, about 32% of them seen once, and the ten largest clones take around 0.25%. Material: cord blood. The receptors come from a newborn girl in good health.

This clonotype was recorded once. The CDR3 DNA follows: TGTGCCAGCAGTGTGGGACAGGTTCTCCGGGAGACCCAGTACTTC. Amino acids: CASSVGQVLRETQYF. The V gene is TRBV6-1, the J gene TRBJ2-5; 8 bases fit TRBD1. With 4 bases clipped from V and 5 bases from J, the junction kept 9 bases outside the gene matches. The CDR3 is made up of 15 amino acids. From germline, CDR1 is MNHNS and CDR2 SASEGT.

V and J are TRBV20-1 and TRBJ1-5; D might be TRBD1 (5 bases). Germline CDR1 is DFQATT and CDR2 is SNEGSKA (reference sequence). The ends were cut back, 0 bases at V and 0 bases at J, with 9 bases in the middle. The CDR3 extends over 15 amino acids. CDR3 protein: CSARETAYSNQPQHF. CDR3 nucleotides: TGCAGTGCTAGAGAGACAGCCTATAGCAATCAGCCCCAGCATTTT.

This clonotype was observed once. A much larger clonotype is one base distant, so this may be a read error. The chain combines TRBV7-8 with TRBJ2-1; maybe TRBD2 (6 bases). This CDR3 comprises 15 residues. Germline values: CDR1 SGHVS, CDR2 FQNEAQ. CDR3 amino acids: CASILVASAYNEQFF. The CDR3 DNA reads as TGTGCCAGCATCTTAGTGGCTAGCGCTTACAATGAGCAGTTCTTC.

This chain joins TRBV28 and TRBJ2-3; the match to TRBD1 covers 8 bases. V lost 7 bases to trimming and J lost 4 bases; unmatched junction nucleotides: 10. This CDR3 has 15 residues. Germline V gene lookup returns CDR1 MDHEN and CDR2 SYDVKM. CDR3: CASTPPGQVADTQYF. CDR3 nucleotides: TGTGCCAGCACCCCCCCGGGACAGGTTGCAGATACGCAGTATTTT.

CDR3 DNA: TGTGCCACCAGGGTGGGACTAGAGACCTACGAGCAGTACTTC. It encodes CATRVGLETYEQYF. The chain recombines TRBV15 with TRBJ2-7; TRBD2 agrees at 8 bases. Germline-derived CDR1 and CDR2 are LNHNV and YYDKDF (reference sequence). After removal of 6 bases from V and 2 bases from J, the junction contained 6 bases not matched to a gene. This CDR3 has 14 amino acids.

This clonotype was recorded a few times. CDR3 residues: CASSPLWGGSTEAFF. The CDR3 nucleotides are TGTGCCAGCTCACCACTCTGGGGGGGTAGCACTGAAGCTTTCTTT. The gene calls are TRBV18 and TRBJ1-1; D is perhaps TRBD1 (5 bases). The CDR3 extends over 15 amino acids. The V end lost 1 base, the J end lost 4 bases, and 13 bases lay between the germline ends. The germline V gene has CDR1 KGHSH and CDR2 LQKENI. Drawing the rest from reference TRBV18 and TRBJ1-1, the complete variable domain is NAGVMQNPRHLVRRRGQEARLRCSPMKGHSHVYWYRQLPEEGLKFMVYLQKENIIDESGMPKERFSAEFPKEGPSILRIQQVVRGDSAAYFCASSPLWGGSTEAFFGQGTRLTVV.

A remark on this clonotype: A read error may account for a junction end that differs from germline. The J gene is TRBJ1-2, the V gene TRBV5-1; D might be TRBD1 (5 bases). The CDR3 consists of 14 residues. Germline V gives CDR1 SGHRS, CDR2 YFSETQ. DNA of the CDR3: TGCGCCAGCAGCTTGGCCGGGGCAGCAGATGGCTCCACCTTC. This codes for CASSLAGAADGSTF.

This clonotype was counted many times. V usage is TRBV11-1 and J usage is TRBJ2-1; D unclear. The CDR3 extends over 12 amino acids. Germline V lookup: CDR1 SGHAT, CDR2 FQDESV (reference sequence). V gave up 3 bases and J gave up 7 bases, with 7 bases separating them. CDR3: CASSFIENEQFF. Here the CDR3 DNA reads TGTGCCAGCAGCTTTATAGAGAATGAGCAGTTCTTC.

This chain links TRBV6-5 with TRBJ1-1; D is ambiguous. From germline, CDR1 is MNHEY and CDR2 SVGAGI. The CDR3 consists of 15 residues. V shed 5 bases and J shed 0 bases, with 13 bases lying between them. CDR3 region: CASSEWWRVNTEAFF. The CDR3 DNA reads as TGTGCCAGCAGTGAATGGTGGCGGGTGAACACTGAAGCTTTCTTT.

This clonotype was seen only a few times. The rearrangement links TRBV6-1 to TRBJ2-7; 8 bases are a match to TRBD1. The length of the CDR3 is 17 residues. Germline CDR1 MNHNS, CDR2 SASEGT. The V and J ends lost 3 bases and 1 base, in that order; junction bases with no gene match: 11. In DNA form, the CDR3 reads TGTGCCAGCAGTGACCCGGAGGGACAGGTTAGGTCCTACGAGCAGTACTTC. Protein product: CASSDPEGQVRSYEQYF.

This chain uses TRBV29-1 with TRBJ1-2; 7 positions match TRBD1. The trim removed 1 base at V and 3 bases at J, leaving 8 bases unmatched. Germline CDR1 and CDR2: SQVTM and ANQGSEA. This CDR3 contains 15 residues. The CDR3 region is CSVEGVAGGDYGYTF. The CDR3 DNA sequence: TGCAGCGTTGAAGGGGTGGCAGGGGGAGACTATGGCTACACCTTC.

The table lists this clonotype with a few counts. In DNA form, the CDR3 reads TGCAGTGCCCCCGGGACTACCTCCTACGAGCAGTACTTC. This gives the protein CSAPGTTSYEQYF. This chain links TRBV20-1 with TRBJ2-7; TRBD2 aligns across 7 bases. This CDR3 spans 13 amino acids. With 6 bases clipped from V and 0 bases from J, the junction kept 5 bases outside the gene matches. Looked up from germline, CDR1 is DFQATT and CDR2 is SNEGSKA (reference sequence).

This chain connects TRBV6-1 to TRBJ1-2; D may be TRBD1 (5 bases). This CDR3 comprises 18 residues. From germline, CDR1 is MNHNS and CDR2 SASEGT. Trimming left V 6 bases short and J 2 bases short, with 25 bases between. The CDR3 loop reads CASRPPRGPRTLNYGYTF. CDR3 DNA sequence: TGTGCCAGCAGACCGCCGAGGGGACCTAGAACCTTAAACTATGGCTACACCTTC.

This clonotype has a handful of counts. The chain couples TRBV12-3 or TRBV12-4 to TRBJ2-7; TRBD1 aligns across 10 bases. The CDR3 is made up of 14 amino acids. J lost 5 bases, V lost 3 bases, and 4 bases had no gene match. Written as DNA, the CDR3 is TGTGCCAGCAGTTTCGGGACAGGGGCAAACGAGCAGTACTTC. This translates into CASSFGTGANEQYF.

CDR3 protein: CAISLAPNNEQFF. CDR3 in DNA: TGTGCCATCAGTCTCGCGCCAAACAATGAGCAGTTCTTC. This rearrangement joins TRBV10-3 to TRBJ2-1; D gene ambiguous. Deletions cut 5 bases from V and 5 bases from J, with 10 bases between. This CDR3 comprises 13 residues. CDR1 is ENHRY and CDR2 is SYGVKD in the germline V gene.

Here the CDR3 DNA reads TGCAGCGCCCGGGGGCCCCCCTATGAGCAGTTCTTC. Translating it yields CSARGPPYEQFF. This chain connects TRBV29-1 to TRBJ2-1; D is perhaps TRBD1 or TRBD2 (6 bases each). Deletions cut 7 bases from V and 8 bases from J, with 15 bases between. This CDR3 has 12 residues. Germline-derived CDR1 and CDR2 are SQVTM and ANQGSEA.

This clonotype was found once. The chain has TRBV20-1 and TRBJ1-1, with 8 bases identical to TRBD1. Germline loops: CDR1 DFQATT, CDR2 SNEGSKA (reference sequence). V lost 6 bases to trimming and J lost 1 base; unmatched junction nucleotides: 4. This CDR3 comprises 13 residues. The CDR3 loop reads CSAQGARNTEAFF. In nucleotides, the CDR3 is TGCAGTGCGCAGGGGGCGAGGAACACTGAAGCTTTCTTT.

In this sample, this clonotype turned up many times. One end of the junction does not line up with germline, which may come from a read error. The rearrangement links TRBV25-1 to TRBJ2-3, with D maybe TRBD2 (6 bases). Germline lookup yields CDR1 MGHDK and CDR2 SYGVNS. This CDR3 is 10 amino acids long. The CDR3: CASSGDTQYF. The CDR3 DNA reads TGCGCCAGCAGCGGGGATACGCAGTATTTT.

CDR3 protein: CSARDLFVLNSNQPQHF. The CDR3 DNA is TGCAGTGCTAGAGATTTGTTTGTCTTAAATAGCAATCAGCCCCAGCATTTT. The V and J genes are TRBV20-1 and TRBJ1-5; D call uncertain. V dropped 0 bases and J dropped 0 bases, with 15 bases sitting between them. Germline CDR1 DFQATT, CDR2 SNEGSKA (reference sequence). The CDR3 has 17 residues.

The genes are TRBV18 and TRBJ2-1, with a weak D call TRBD2 (6 bases). The V end lost 3 bases, the J end lost 6 bases, and 18 bases lay between the germline ends. The CDR3 sequence is 16 residues long. The V gene's germline CDR1 is KGHSH and CDR2 LQKENI. This CDR3 reads CASSPQTSYFGNEQFF. The CDR3 DNA follows: TGTGCCAGCTCACCCCAGACTAGTTACTTCGGCAATGAGCAGTTCTTC.

This clonotype came up a few times. The genes are TRBV2 and TRBJ2-7; D unresolved. Between the trimmed V and J ends, which lost 1 base and 0 bases, there was a span of 13 bases. From germline, CDR1 is SNHLY and CDR2 FYNNEI. This CDR3 is built from 16 residues. CDR3 protein: CASSEGGTHFSYEQYF. For the CDR3, the DNA is TGTGCCAGCAGTGAAGGGGGTACCCATTTCTCCTACGAGCAGTACTTC.

This clonotype was seen repeatedly, ten times or more. This CDR3 is CASSQTGAEAFF. The CDR3 DNA reads as TGTGCCAGCAGCCAGACAGGGGCTGAAGCTTTCTTT. The chain has TRBV7-9 and TRBJ1-1; 8 positions agree with TRBD1. The CDR3 covers 12 residues. In germline, CDR1 is SEHNR, CDR2 FQNEAQ (reference sequence). The V and J ends lost 5 bases and 6 bases, in that order; junction bases with no gene match: 2. Complete variable domain (other parts from reference TRBV7-9 and TRBJ1-1): DTGVSQNPRHKITKRGQNVTFRCDPISEHNRLYWYRQTLGQGPEFLTYFQNEAQLEKSRLLSDRFSAERPKGSFSTLEIQRTEQGDSAMYLCASSQTGAEAFFGQGTRLTVV.